Below are 8 T cell receptor beta chains sequenced from a single sample in a study of blood T cell repertoires in COVID-19. The repertoire was sequenced with immunoSEQ multiplex PCR; TCRdb's copy has only in-frame clones and lacks some. The table includes 68,000 or so clones, around four fifths detected once. The sequenced sample consisted of peripheral blood. The receptors shown here come from a human donor in a cohort sampled during active COVID-19.

This clone has a single count. V is TRBV19 and J is TRBJ2-7; 7 bases fit TRBD1. V dropped 8 bases and J dropped 0; count of bases not matched to a gene: 7. Germline V lookup: CDR1 LNHDA, CDR2 SQIVND (reference sequence). This CDR3 contains 14 residues. The chain's CDR3 is CASALTGSSYEQYF. The DNA of the CDR3 is TGTGCCAGTGCGTTGACAGGGAGCTCCTACGAGCAGTACTTC.

The V call is TRBV27, the J call TRBJ2-2, with 14 nucleotides matching TRBD2. This CDR3 comprises 18 residues. The trim removed 3 bases at V and 1 base at J, leaving 4 bases unmatched. The germline CDR1 and CDR2 sequences are MNHEY and SMNVEV (reference sequence). The CDR3 sequence: CASSFLGTSGGNTGELFF. CDR3 in DNA: TGTGCCAGCAGTTTCCTTGGGACTAGCGGGGGGAACACCGGGGAGCTGTTTTTT.

The chain links TRBV15 to TRBJ1-1; D unclear. The CDR3 is 13 amino acids. The V gene's germline CDR1 is LNHNV and CDR2 YYDKDF (reference sequence). V was shortened by 6 bases and J by 3 bases, with 11 bases between the two germline ends. CDR3 protein: CATRGGYDTEAFF. The CDR3 bases are TGTGCCACCAGAGGAGGGTACGACACTGAAGCTTTCTTT.

This rearrangement joins TRBV7-9 to TRBJ1-5; D might be TRBD1 (5 bases). V lost 7 bases, J lost 3 bases, and 7 bases lay in between. From germline, CDR1 is SEHNR and CDR2 FQNEAQ (reference sequence). The CDR3 extends over 12 amino acids. This CDR3 is CASTQDNQPQHF. CDR3 coding DNA: TGTGCCAGCACACAGGACAATCAGCCCCAGCATTTT.

The chain is built from TRBV20-1 and TRBJ1-3; D not certain. The germline V and J ends were trimmed by 3 bases and 0 bases, with 15 bases remaining between them. The length of the CDR3 is 16 residues. Germline-derived CDR1 and CDR2 are DFQATT and SNEGSKA (reference sequence). The CDR3 protein is CSASPRSKHSGNTIYF. In nucleotides, the CDR3 is TGCAGTGCTAGTCCTCGGAGTAAGCACTCTGGAAACACCATATATTTT.

The rearrangement links TRBV19 to TRBJ1-1; no firm D call. The germline gives CDR1 LNHDA, CDR2 SQIVND (reference sequence). This CDR3 comprises 17 residues. V dropped 3 bases and J dropped 4 bases, with 21 bases sitting between them. The DNA for the CDR3 is TGTGCCAGTAGTATTGCGGGTGAAAGCTATTTAGGCACTGAAGCTTTCTTT. Protein: CASSIAGESYLGTEAFF.

This chain connects TRBV2 to TRBJ1-1; TRBD1 matches 8 bases. This CDR3 contains 13 residues. V lost 10 bases, J lost 1 base, and 5 bases stayed unmatched. Germline V lookup: CDR1 SNHLY, CDR2 FYNNEI. The CDR3 loop reads CATSGQGNTEAFF. The CDR3 coding sequence is TGTGCCACTAGCGGACAGGGGAACACTGAAGCTTTCTTT.

The V call is TRBV28, the J call TRBJ1-1; no definite D call. The V end was cut by 7 bases, the J end by 1 base, with 4 bases between. This CDR3 is 11 amino acids long. In germline, CDR1 is MDHEN, CDR2 SYDVKM. The CDR3 region is CASTSNTEAFF. DNA of the CDR3: TGTGCCAGCACCTCGAACACTGAAGCTTTCTTT.